This T cell receptor beta chain was identified in a study of T cells in Graves' hyperthyroidism and ophthalmopathy. Regarding the study as a whole: Model output signaled ophthalmopathy a median about seven months ahead of onset.

If no ophthalmopathy progression occurred within 18 months, Graves' hyperthyroidism was stable. Trimming cost V 2 bases and J 1 base, with 5 bases left between them. Germline V gene lookup returns CDR1 MRHNA and CDR2 SNTAGT. This CDR3 contains 14 residues. There were TCR beta CDR3 regions amplified from RNA transcripts. HTBI primers were employed in a first-round RT-PCR of the TCR CDR3. A single record per CDR3 protein comes from TCRdb applying MiXCR to the multiplex PCR reads. The data contain 350,000 to 400,000 distinct CDR3 sequences, 14% to 15% of them singletons. Points on this clonotype: What it recognizes is unknown.

The genes are TRBV6-4 and TRBJ2-2, with no clear D. The sequenced sample consisted of blood. The clonotype comes from a woman in her thirties with Graves' hyperthyroidism. CDR3 in amino acids: CASSDSQNTGELFF. CDR3 nucleotides: TGTGCCAGCAGTGACAGTCAGAACACCGGGGAGCTGTTTTTT.